Sequencing of this T cell receptor beta chain was carried out in a study of shared clonotypes between healthy human individuals (TCRdb year 2020). Looking at the study overall: A couple of women and a few men aged 18 to 49 years were included in the cohort. Different laboratories and diverse techniques were used to prepare libraries and sequence TCR repertoires, to increase sequencing depth and limit assay-specific biases. The study deeply sequenced blood TCR repertoires of five healthy adults to estimate repertoire size and the extent of clonotype sharing between individuals. Leukapheresis yielded between about 0.85 and 10 billion PBMCs per donor. Per donor, three plates each were used for CD4 naive and CD4 memory, two for CD8 naive, and one for CD8 memory. General study outcomes and caveats: Pairwise subsampling indicated that sequencing depth was expected to affect the degree of clonotype sharing among donors. Naive subsets generally had larger estimated clonotype richness than memory subsets. Across several donors, roughly 5.1% of naive CD4, approximately 3.6% of naive CD8, 2.3% of memory CD4, and roughly 0.41% of memory CD8 clonotypes were shared. Clonotypes shared by all four sorted-subset donors showed higher generation probabilities than non-shared clonotypes. Sampling was restricted to blood, and TCR repertoires in tissue are likely to differ from TCR repertoires in blood. The small number of donors limited the genetic and exposure-history diversity represented. Incomplete sequencing was indicated by rarefaction of sorted-subset datasets, despite the large sequencing depth.

Healthy HIV-negative adults with no recently reported acute infections or vaccinations were included as donors. All donors were Caucasian adults living in Nashville, Tennessee, USA. CD8 memory samples consisted of magnetically selected CD45RO+ cells combined with CCR7-negative CD45RA+ effector memory (TemRA) cells. Blood was collected by leukapheresis, and PBMCs were isolated by Ficoll-Histopaque density gradient centrifugation and then cryopreserved in liquid nitrogen vapor phase. Purity and quantity of every magnetically sorted T cell population were checked by analytical flow cytometry. From each sorted fraction, genomic DNA was isolated and quantified by UV absorbance on a Nanodrop 2000c. With respect to this clone: Its antigen has not been determined. No qualities accompany the bases; no much larger clone lies one base away.

Its CDR3 holds 15 amino acids, cysteine through phenylalanine. This entry keeps only the CDR3 DNA: 45 bases, framed from base 1. CDR1 and CDR2 were assigned from the germline V gene (reference sequence) as SGHNT and YYREEE. V drops 2 bases and J drops 2 bases, leaving 11 bases in between. Using the deep immunoSEQ assay, multiplex PCR amplified TCR CDR3 regions from genomic DNA. Extracted genomic DNA from each cell subset was distributed evenly across all wells of several immunoSEQ 96-well plates, and each plate was treated as a replicate. For sorted subsets, each replicate PCR was loaded with roughly 190 ng genomic DNA, equivalent to roughly 30,000 T cell genomes. Purified libraries were measured with a Qubit 3.0 fluorometer, size-checked on a Bioanalyzer 2100, and measured again with the KAPA Library Quantification kit. Every immunoSEQ 96-well plate was sequenced on a dedicated single-read 150-cycle Illumina NextSeq 550 flow cell. On the study's bioinformatics: Because the immunoSEQ output included only junctional sequences and no quality scores, the filtering could not be the same as the filtering used for full-length reads. Sequences were annotated with PyIR, a Python wrapper for IgBLAST v1.9, and V/J genes and CDR3 were assigned using IMGT germline references. Reads were removed for weak V/J assignments (E-value above 1e-6), missing CDR3, stop codons, out-of-frame junctions, or ambiguous translated residues. V3J clonotypes were defined as sequences sharing an identical inferred V gene, J gene, and CDR3 amino acid sequence. Percentage overlap between repertoires was calculated by dividing the number of shared unique clonotypes by the size of the smaller repertoire. Repertoire richness was assessed with RTK rarefaction, the Chao1 estimator, and Recon v2.1 estimates of unobserved clonotypes. OLGA was used to compute generation probabilities for all TCRbeta clonotypes that the gDNA method yielded from a handful of donors. TCRdb re-hosts the immuneACCESS table, in-frame sequences only. Its copies lack some clones; in the studies checked, an unresolved V gene accounts for under half of them, and the cause for the rest is not known. V and J calls and clone size are given by that table; D and trimming were obtained from the DNA. The sample table holds around 99,000 clones, of which almost 70% were seen once. About half of the sample is held by the ten biggest clonotypes.

Specimen: memory CD8+ T cells sorted from blood. The cell subset or site label, as the study defines it: CD45RO+ cells pooled with CCR7-negative TemRA cells. In this chain, TRBV5-4 is recombined with TRBJ1-3, with a tentative D gene TRBD1 over 5 matching bases. This receptor was identified in a man aged 25 to 40 in good health. CDR3 sequence: CASSLRGLPGNTIYF. Read as DNA, the sequence is TGTGCCAGCAGCTTAAGGGGTCTCCCTGGAAACACCATATATTTT.